This T cell receptor (beta chain) is drawn from a study of identifying expanded T cells in peripheral blood. To note about this clone: Its cognate antigen is unknown.

CDR1 SEHNR and CDR2 FQNEAQ come from the germline V gene (reference sequence). The trim removed 10 bases at V and 2 bases at J, leaving 16 bases unmatched. This CDR3 region has 17 residues. The table came from immunoSEQ multiplex PCR; TCRdb's copy has only in-frame clones and leaves some out. The sample records about 100,000 clones, approximately 90% being singletons. During the collection period, no donor immune events like infections were recorded. Study-wide results and limits: Over about two and four weeks, about 15 and 19 clones changed, versus approximately 1.1 between replicates.

This sequence originates from a person aged 18-69 years in good health. The chain uses TRBV7-9 and TRBJ1-3; 8 nucleotides match TRBD1. The sequenced sample was blood. The CDR3 region is CAIEKEAGGSAGNTIYF. The CDR3 coding sequence is TGTGCCATCGAGAAGGAAGCAGGGGGCAGCGCTGGAAACACCATATATTTT.